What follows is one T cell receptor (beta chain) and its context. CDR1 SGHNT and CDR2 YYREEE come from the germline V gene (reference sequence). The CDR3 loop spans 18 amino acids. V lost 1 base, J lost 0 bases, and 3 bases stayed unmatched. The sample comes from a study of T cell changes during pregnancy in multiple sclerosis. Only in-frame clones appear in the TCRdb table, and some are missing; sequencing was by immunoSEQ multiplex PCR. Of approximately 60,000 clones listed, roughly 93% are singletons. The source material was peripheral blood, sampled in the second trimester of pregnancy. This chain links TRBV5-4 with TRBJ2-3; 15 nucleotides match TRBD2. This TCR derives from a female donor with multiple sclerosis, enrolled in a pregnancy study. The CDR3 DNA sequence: TGTGCCAGCAGCTTGTGGGGACTAGCGGGGGGCAGCACAGATACGCAGTATTTT. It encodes CASSLWGLAGGSTDTQYF.